The 24 T cell receptor beta chains below come from one sample, sequenced in a study of tumor and adjacent non-tumor tissue in lung cancer. Three rounds of nested PCR, following a modified ARM-PCR protocol, produced the TCRbeta library. TCRdb used MiXCR to reprocess the multiplex PCR reads, holding one entry per CDR3 protein. Of 90,000 to 120,000 distinct CDR3 sequences listed, around three fifths are singletons. The template was RNA from unsorted bulk tissue. More than 3 cm separated this lung sample from the edge of the tumor. The sample consisted of distant non-tumor lung tissue. Receptors were obtained from a young man with non-small cell lung cancer.

On this clonotype itself: This CDR3 fails to terminate in the conserved phenylalanine or tryptophan, so it likely reflects a read error. V is TRBV11-3 and J is TRBJ1-1; D is undetermined. The germline CDR1 and CDR2 sequences are SGHNT and YENEEA. CDR3 size: 12 residues. The CDR3 DNA follows: TGTGCCGGCAGCTTAGTGAACACTGAAGCTTTCTCT. Its protein is CAGSLVNTEAFS.

This clonotype was seen ten or more times. The chain joins TRBV6-5 to TRBJ1-5; D remains ambiguous. V was pared by 0 bases and J by 0 bases, with 9 bases between. The CDR3 totals 16 residues. Germline V CDR1 and CDR2: MNHEY, SVGAGI. The CDR3 spells CASSYSPFNSNQPQHF. The DNA for the CDR3 is TGTGCCAGCAGTTACTCGCCGTTTAATAGCAATCAGCCCCAGCATTTT.

The table lists this clonotype with a count of one. A junction end diverges from the germline sequence, so it may reflect a read error. The V call is TRBV30, the J call TRBJ1-3, with 7 bases aligning to TRBD1. Per the germline V gene, CDR1 is GTSNPN and CDR2 is SVGIG (reference sequence). The CDR3 has 14 amino acids. The CDR3 loop reads CAWTQTGTGSTIYF. The CDR3 bases are TGTGCCTGGACCCAGACAGGGACCGGAAGCACCATATATTTT.

The chain joins TRBV20-1 to TRBJ2-3; D is unclear. CDR1 DFQATT and CDR2 SNEGSKA come from the germline V gene (reference sequence). V dropped 4 bases and J dropped 2 bases, with 13 bases sitting between them. This CDR3 contains 14 residues. This chain's CDR3 is CSAMGRVPTDTQYF. The CDR3 nucleotides read TGCAGTGCTATGGGTCGGGTGCCCACAGATACGCAGTATTTT.

The chain carries TRBV4-3 and TRBJ2-7; D could derive from TRBD1 or TRBD2 (5 bases each). Germline V gene data show CDR1 as LGHNA and CDR2 as YSLEER. V was shortened by 1 base and J by 9 bases, with 19 bases between the two germline ends. This CDR3 region has 15 residues. For the CDR3, the DNA is TGCGCCAGCAGCCAAGCACGGCAGGGAGTCGCCGGGCAGTACTTC. This codes for CASSQARQGVAGQYF.

V and J are TRBV29-1 and TRBJ2-1; 7 bases are a match to TRBD2. The CDR3 has 13 residues. The germline CDR1 and CDR2 sequences are SQVTM and ANQGSEA. In DNA form, the CDR3 reads TGCAGTGCGGGAGCACGAAGGTACAATGAGCAGTTCTTC. As protein: CSAGARRYNEQFF.

The gene calls are TRBV11-2 and TRBJ2-7; 7 nucleotides agree with TRBD2. This CDR3 contains 13 residues. Germline V gives CDR1 SGHAT, CDR2 FQNNGV. CDR3 sequence reads: CASGLELGREQYF. CDR3 DNA sequence: TGTGCAAGCGGCTTAGAGCTGGGGAGGGAACAGTACTTC.

About this clonotype itself: A clone one base away is much larger, so this may be a read error. The genes are TRBV5-1 and TRBJ2-6; 7 bases line up with TRBD2. The CDR3 extends over 18 amino acids. CDR1 and CDR2 (germline): SGHRS, YFSETQ. The ends lost 9 bases at V and 0 bases at J; junction bases unmatched: 15. The DNA for the CDR3 is TGCGCCACCAGGTACTATGCGGGGGATCCCTCTGGGGCCAACGTCCTGACTTTC. Protein product: CATRYYAGDPSGANVLTF.

As regards this clonotype: The junction and the germline gene differ at one end; a read error may be behind it. The rearrangement uses TRBV5-6 and TRBJ2-5; maybe TRBD1 (6 bases). The CDR3 consists of 16 residues. Germline V gene lookup returns CDR1 SGHDT and CDR2 YYEEEE. As DNA, the CDR3 is TGTGCCAGCAGCTCGCCACCGAGAGGGGGTCAAGAGTCCCAGTACTTC. This codes for CASSSPPRGGQESQYF.

This clonotype showed up just a few times. The germline gene is not matched at one end of the junction; a read error may be the cause. This chain joins TRBV20-1 and TRBJ2-1; 7 bases are a match to TRBD1. This CDR3 contains 13 residues. CDR1 and CDR2 from the germline V gene are DFQATT and SNEGSKA (reference sequence). CDR3 nucleotides: TGCAGTGCTTCCGGGACAGACTACAATGAGCAGCTCTTC. Translating it yields CSASGTDYNEQLF.

This clonotype occurred once. The CDR3 does not close with the conserved phenylalanine or tryptophan, likely indicating a read error. The J gene is TRBJ2-6, the V gene TRBV12-3 or TRBV12-4; D remains unclear. This CDR3 has 14 residues. Trimming pared 5 bases from V and 4 bases from J, leaving 9 bases between. The CDR3, as DNA: TGTGCCAGCAGTATATCTTCCGGGGCCAACGTCCTGACTATC. Protein sequence: CASSISSGANVLTI.

Turning to this clonotype: At one boundary the junction diverges from the germline segment, which might be a read error. The J gene is TRBJ2-3, the V gene TRBV20-1; 10 nucleotides align to TRBD2. CDR3 length: 14 amino acids. CDR1 and CDR2 from the germline V gene are DFQATT and SNEGSKA (reference sequence). In DNA, the CDR3 is TGTAGTGCTATACTAGCGGGGAGCACAGATACGCAGTATTTT. Its translation: CSAILAGSTDTQYF.

This clonotype was detected a few times. This could be a read error, since a much larger clone is one nucleotide away. The chain carries TRBV6-2 or TRBV6-3 and TRBJ1-2, with D maybe TRBD1 (6 bases). The germline gives CDR1 MNHEY, CDR2 SVGEGT. CDR3 length: 12 residues. The CDR3: CASSPQGYDYTF. CDR3 DNA sequence: TGTGCCAGCAGTCCACAGGGATATGACTACACCTTC.

This rearrangement joins TRBV4-3 to TRBJ1-2; D possibly corresponds to TRBD1 (6 bases). Germline assignment: CDR1 LGHNA and CDR2 YSLEER. V lost 3 bases and J lost 4, with 21 bases in between. The CDR3 extends over 17 amino acids. CDR3 in DNA: TGCGCCAGCAGCCATCATTCGGGGGCCTTGCGCTGCTATGGCTACACCTTC. This codes for CASSHHSGALRCYGYTF.

Worth noting for this clonotype: The CDR3 does not close with the conserved phenylalanine or tryptophan, likely indicating a read error. The chain combines TRBV29-1 with TRBJ1-1; D ambiguous. The CDR3 covers 11 residues. V was pared by 5 bases and J by 9 bases, with 13 bases between. The germline V gene has CDR1 SQVTM and CDR2 ANQGSEA. In DNA, the CDR3 is TGCAGCGTTTCCGGGCCCGAGCAAGCTTTCTCT. Translation gives CSVSGPEQAFS.

With regard to this clonotype: At one end, the junction sequence differs from germline, possibly due to a read error. V usage is TRBV11-2 and J usage is TRBJ2-1; TRBD1 agrees at 9 bases. The germline V gene has CDR1 SGHAT and CDR2 FQNNGV. The CDR3 has 18 residues. The DNA of the CDR3 is TGTACCAGCAGTTCCGGACAGGGGCGTCTAAGCTCCTACAATGAGCAATTCTTC. Translated, it gives CTSSSGQGRLSSYNEQFF.

This clonotype has a count of ten or more. This rearrangement joins TRBV11-2 to TRBJ2-1, with 11 bases matching TRBD2. V shed 1 base, J shed 8 bases, and the junction held 7 bases outside the gene matches. Germline V gene data show CDR1 as SGHAT and CDR2 as FQNNGV. CDR3 length: 16 amino acids. The chain's CDR3 is CASSLGPSGRMDEQFF. CDR3 DNA sequence: TGTGCCAGCAGCTTAGGCCCTAGCGGGAGGATGGATGAGCAGTTCTTC.

Concerning this clonotype itself: The conserved phenylalanine or tryptophan normally closing the CDR3 is absent here, so this likely arose from a read error. The rearrangement links TRBV11-3 to TRBJ2-1; unclear D gene. Trimming cost V 2 bases and J 8 bases, with 4 bases left between them. The CDR3 is 11 residues long. Per germline, CDR1 SGHNT and CDR2 YENEEA. The chain's CDR3 is CASSLSDEQFS. CDR3 in DNA: TGTGCCAGCAGCTTAAGTGATGAGCAGTTCTCC.

This clonotype was detected only once. An end of the junction differs from the germline gene, which may be a read error. The chain carries TRBV6-2 or TRBV6-3 and TRBJ2-1, with TRBD2 matching 9 bases. Per the germline V gene, CDR1 is MNHEY and CDR2 is SVGEGT. The CDR3 totals 15 residues. DNA for the CDR3: TGTGCCAGCAATTACTCGACTAGCGGAGGGAATGAGCAGTTCTTC. Its translation is CASNYSTSGGNEQFF.

In the case of this clonotype: Its ends do not fully match the called genes, so a read error is possible. The gene calls are TRBV11-1 and TRBJ2-1, with D possibly being TRBD1 or TRBD2 (7 bases each). The length of the CDR3 is 16 residues. Germline CDR1 and CDR2: SGHAT and FQDESV (reference sequence). The CDR3 spells CASSAQGWEGHYDQFF. CDR3 in DNA: TGTGCCAGCAGCGCACAGGGGTGGGAGGGCCACTATGACCAGTTCTTC.

As for this clonotype: This sequence may be a read error, since a much larger clone differs from it by one base. The genes are TRBV12-3 or TRBV12-4 and TRBJ2-3; 8 bases agree with TRBD2. This CDR3 is built from 15 residues. In nucleotides, the CDR3 is TGTGCCAGCAGTTTAGATGGAGCGGGGGCGAATACGCACTATTTT. Amino acids: CASSLDGAGANTHYF.

In the case of this clonotype: A read error may account for a junction end that differs from germline. V usage is TRBV20-1 and J usage is TRBJ2-5, with 9 bases aligning to TRBD2. Germline V gene sequence: CDR1 DFQATT, CDR2 SNEGSKA (reference sequence). There are 17 residues in the CDR3. CDR3 residues: CSARDLILVAGEETQYF. The DNA for the CDR3 is TGCAGTGCTAGAGACCTGATACTAGTAGCGGGAGAAGAGACGCAGTACTTC.

Turning to this clonotype: At one end the junction does not follow the germline gene, possibly because of a read error. The chain is built from TRBV11-2 and TRBJ2-1, with 9 bases identical to TRBD2. The CDR3 sequence is 15 residues long. Germline CDR1 and CDR2: SGHAT and FQNNGV. The CDR3 bases are TGTGCCCGCAGCTTAATCCTAGCGGGGATTGATGAACACTTCTTC. Translated, it gives CARSLILAGIDEHFF.

This chain joins TRBV11-3 and TRBJ2-1; D ambiguous. This CDR3 spans 13 amino acids. Germline CDR1 SGHNT, CDR2 YENEEA. V was trimmed by 5 bases and J by 0 bases, leaving 5 bases between them. The chain's CDR3 is CASSPASYNEQFF. The CDR3 DNA follows: TGTGCCAGCAGCCCCGCCTCCTACAATGAGCAGTTCTTC.